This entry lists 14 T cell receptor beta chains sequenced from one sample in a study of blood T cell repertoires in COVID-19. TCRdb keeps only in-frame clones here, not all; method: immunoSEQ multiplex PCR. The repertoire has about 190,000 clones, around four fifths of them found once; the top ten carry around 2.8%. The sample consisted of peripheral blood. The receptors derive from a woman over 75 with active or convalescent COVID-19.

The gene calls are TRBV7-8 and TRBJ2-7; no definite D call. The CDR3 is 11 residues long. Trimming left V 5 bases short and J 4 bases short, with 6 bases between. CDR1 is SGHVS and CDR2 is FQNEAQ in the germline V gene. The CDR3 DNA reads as TGTGCCAGCAGCCGCAGGTACGAGCAGTACTTC. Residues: CASSRRYEQYF.

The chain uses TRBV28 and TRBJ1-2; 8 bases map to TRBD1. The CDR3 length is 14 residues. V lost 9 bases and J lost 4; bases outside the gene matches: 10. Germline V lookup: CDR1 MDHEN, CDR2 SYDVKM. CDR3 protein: CASIEQGQVYGYTF. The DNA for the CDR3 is TGTGCCAGTATTGAACAGGGACAGGTCTATGGCTACACCTTC.

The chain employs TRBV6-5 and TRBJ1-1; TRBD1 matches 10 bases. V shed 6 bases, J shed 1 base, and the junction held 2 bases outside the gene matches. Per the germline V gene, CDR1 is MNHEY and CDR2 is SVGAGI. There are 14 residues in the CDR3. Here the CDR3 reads CASRDRGENTEAFF. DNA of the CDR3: TGTGCCAGCAGGGACAGGGGGGAGAACACTGAAGCTTTCTTT.

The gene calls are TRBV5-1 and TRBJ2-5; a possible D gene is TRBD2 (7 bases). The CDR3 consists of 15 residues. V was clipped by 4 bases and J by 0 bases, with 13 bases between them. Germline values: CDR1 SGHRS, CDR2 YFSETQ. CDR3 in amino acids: CASSLGGGDQETQYF. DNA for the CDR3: TGCGCCAGCAGCCTGGGCGGGGGCGACCAAGAGACCCAGTACTTC.

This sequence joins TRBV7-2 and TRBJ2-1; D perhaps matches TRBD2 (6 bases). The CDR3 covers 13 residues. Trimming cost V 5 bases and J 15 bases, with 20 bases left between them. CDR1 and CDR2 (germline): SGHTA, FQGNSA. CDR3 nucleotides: TGTGCCAGCAGCCCCCCTGGGGGGTATAGTCTGTTCTTC. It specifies CASSPPGGYSLFF.

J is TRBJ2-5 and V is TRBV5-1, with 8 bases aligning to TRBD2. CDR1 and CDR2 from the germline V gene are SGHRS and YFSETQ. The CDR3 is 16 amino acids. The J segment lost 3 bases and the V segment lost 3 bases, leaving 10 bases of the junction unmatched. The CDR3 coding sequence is TGCGCCAGCAGCTCGGTTGGTTTCGGGGGGGAAGAGACCCAGTACTTC. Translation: CASSSVGFGGEETQYF.

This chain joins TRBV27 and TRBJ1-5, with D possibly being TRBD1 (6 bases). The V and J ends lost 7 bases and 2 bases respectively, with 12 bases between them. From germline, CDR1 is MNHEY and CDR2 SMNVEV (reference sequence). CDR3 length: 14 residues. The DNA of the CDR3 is TGTGCCAGCATGGGGGCGGGTGGCAATCAGCCCCAGCATTTT. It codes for CASMGAGGNQPQHF.

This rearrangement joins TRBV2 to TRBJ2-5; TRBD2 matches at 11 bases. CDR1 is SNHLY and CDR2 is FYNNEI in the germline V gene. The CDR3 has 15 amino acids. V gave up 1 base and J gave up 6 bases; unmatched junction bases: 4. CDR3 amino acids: CASSEELAGVKTQYF. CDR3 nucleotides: TGTGCCAGCAGTGAAGAACTAGCGGGGGTAAAGACCCAGTACTTC.

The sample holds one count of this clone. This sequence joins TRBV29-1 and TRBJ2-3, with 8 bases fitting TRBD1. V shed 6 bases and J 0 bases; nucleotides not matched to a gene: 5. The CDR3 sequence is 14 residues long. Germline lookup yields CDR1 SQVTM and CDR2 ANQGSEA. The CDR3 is CSVSRQGSTDTQYF. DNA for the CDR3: TGCAGCGTATCTAGACAGGGGAGCACAGATACGCAGTATTTT.

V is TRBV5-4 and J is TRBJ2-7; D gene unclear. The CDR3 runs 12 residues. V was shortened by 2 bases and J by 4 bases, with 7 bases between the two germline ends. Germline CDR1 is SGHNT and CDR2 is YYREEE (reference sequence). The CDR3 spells CASSFSGYEQYF. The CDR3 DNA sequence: TGTGCCAGCAGCTTTTCCGGGTACGAGCAGTACTTC.

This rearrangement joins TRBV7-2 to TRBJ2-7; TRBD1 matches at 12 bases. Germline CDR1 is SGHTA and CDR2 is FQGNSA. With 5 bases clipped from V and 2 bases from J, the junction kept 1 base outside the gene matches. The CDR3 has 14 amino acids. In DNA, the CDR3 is TGTGCCAGCAGCGGGGACAGGGGGCCCTACGAGCAGTACTTC. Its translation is CASSGDRGPYEQYF.

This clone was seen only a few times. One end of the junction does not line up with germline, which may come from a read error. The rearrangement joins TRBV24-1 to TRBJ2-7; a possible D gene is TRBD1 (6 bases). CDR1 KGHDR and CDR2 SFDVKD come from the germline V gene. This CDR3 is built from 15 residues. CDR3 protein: CATSDPRGGPYGQYF. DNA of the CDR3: TGTGCCACCAGTGATCCGAGAGGGGGTCCTTACGGGCAGTACTTC.

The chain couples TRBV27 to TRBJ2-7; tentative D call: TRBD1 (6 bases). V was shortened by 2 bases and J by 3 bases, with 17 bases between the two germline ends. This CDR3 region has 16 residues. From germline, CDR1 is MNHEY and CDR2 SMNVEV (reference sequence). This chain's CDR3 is CASSLIRMEGGYEQYF. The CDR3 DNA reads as TGTGCCAGCAGTTTAATCCGGATGGAAGGGGGCTACGAGCAGTACTTC.

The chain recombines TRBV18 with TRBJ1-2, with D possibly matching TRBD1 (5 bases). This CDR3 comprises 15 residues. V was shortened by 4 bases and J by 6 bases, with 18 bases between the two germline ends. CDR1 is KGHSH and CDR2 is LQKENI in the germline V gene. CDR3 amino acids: CASSLVGAAGDGYTF. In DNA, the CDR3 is TGTGCCAGCTCACTGGTTGGGGCGGCGGGGGATGGCTACACCTTC.